These 17 T cell receptor beta chains were all obtained from the same sample, sequenced in a study of type 1 and type 2 diabetes patients. Amplification started from genomic DNA. Amplification of the beta chain CDR3 used 30 forward and 13 reverse multiplex primers. TCRdb re-called the multiplex PCR reads through MiXCR, storing one row per CDR3 protein. This repertoire shows 250,000 or so distinct CDR3 sequences, roughly 50% found once; its top ten account for roughly 13%. Sample: peripheral blood mononuclear cells (PBMCs). Every receptor here comes from a man aged 18 to 35 with type 2 diabetes.

The chain joins TRBV10-2 to TRBJ2-6; TRBD1 matches at 8 bases. The CDR3 is made up of 17 amino acids. The germline V gene has CDR1 WSHSY and CDR2 SAAADI. The J segment lost 1 base and the V segment lost 2 bases, leaving 4 bases of the junction unmatched. DNA for the CDR3: TGCGCCAGCAGTGAGACAGGGGGTAGTTCTGGGGCCAACGTCCTGACTTTC. Translated, it gives CASSETGGSSGANVLTF.

This clonotype was detected ten times or more. The chain links TRBV2 to TRBJ1-1; maybe TRBD1 (6 bases). V gave up 6 bases and J gave up 3 bases, with 14 bases separating them. The CDR3 length is 14 residues. Germline loops: CDR1 SNHLY, CDR2 FYNNEI. CDR3 protein: CASRESQGHTEAFF. The CDR3 nucleotides read TGTGCCAGCAGGGAATCACAGGGACACACTGAAGCTTTCTTT.

The sample holds a few counts of this clonotype. The genes are TRBV27 and TRBJ1-1; D remains unclear. The CDR3 sequence is 12 residues long. V lost 4 bases, J lost 6 bases, and 9 bases lay in between. Germline CDR1 MNHEY, CDR2 SMNVEV (reference sequence). CDR3 coding DNA: TGTGCCAGCAGTTCACAGTATTCTGAAGCTTTCTTT. Translated: CASSSQYSEAFF.

This chain joins TRBV6-5 and TRBJ1-2; the D is unclear. V lost 2 bases to trimming and J lost 4 bases, with 8 bases between them. Per germline, CDR1 MNHEY and CDR2 SVGAGI. The CDR3 has 13 amino acids. The CDR3 spells CASSYGPGYGYTF. The DNA for the CDR3 is TGTGCCAGCAGTTACGGTCCCGGCTATGGCTACACCTTC.

The chain recombines TRBV7-9 with TRBJ2-3; 12 nucleotides match TRBD2. The CDR3 covers 16 residues. Per the germline V gene, CDR1 is SEHNR and CDR2 is FQNEAQ (reference sequence). J was trimmed by 1 base and V by 5 bases; bases with no gene match: 4. The CDR3, as DNA: TGTGCCAGCAGCCCCCTAGCGGGAGGGGGCACAGATACGCAGTATTTT. It is translated as CASSPLAGGGTDTQYF.

V and J are TRBV10-3 and TRBJ2-7, with 7 bases fitting TRBD2. Trimming took 7 bases from V and 3 from J; bases not matched to a gene: 6. Germline V gene data show CDR1 as ENHRY and CDR2 as SYGVKD. The CDR3 totals 13 residues. CDR3 sequence: CAIMRGSNYEQYF. The CDR3 bases are TGTGCCATCATGCGGGGGAGTAACTACGAGCAGTACTTC.

This clonotype occurred a few times. V and J are TRBV29-1 and TRBJ2-7; 9 bases align to TRBD2. V shed 4 bases and J 3 bases; nucleotides not matched to a gene: 7. The germline CDR1 and CDR2 sequences are SQVTM and ANQGSEA. The CDR3 covers 14 residues. DNA for the CDR3: TGCAGCGTTGTAATGACTAGCGGAATCTACGAGCAGTACTTC. Amino acid sequence: CSVVMTSGIYEQYF.

This clonotype was picked up a small number of times. The CDR3 DNA sequence: TGTGCCAGCAGCGTAGGTATAGACAATCAGCCCCAGCATTTT. Its translation is CASSVGIDNQPQHF. The J gene is TRBJ1-5, the V gene TRBV9; D not resolved. V was cut by 0 bases and J by 3 bases, with 7 bases left in between. From germline, CDR1 is SGDLS and CDR2 YYNGEE. The CDR3 is 14 amino acids.

About this clonotype itself: This could be a read error, since a much larger clone is one nucleotide away. The gene calls are TRBV30 and TRBJ1-2, with 9 bases matching TRBD1. Germline CDR1 GTSNPN, CDR2 SVGIG (reference sequence). This CDR3 is built from 12 residues. The CDR3 DNA reads TGTGCCTGGACAACAGGGGGCGATGGCTACGCCTTC. Translated: CAWTTGGDGYAF. Supplemented by reference TRBV30 and TRBJ1-2, the full variable domain reads SQTIHQWPATLVQPVGSPLSLECTVEGTSNPNLYWYRQAAGRGLQLLFYSVGIGQISSEVPQNLSASRPQDRQFILSSKKLLLSDSGFYLCAWTTGGDGYAFGSGTRLTVV.

This clonotype was counted a single time. The rearrangement joins TRBV12-5 to TRBJ2-1; 8 nucleotides line up with TRBD2. The CDR3 extends over 17 amino acids. V lost 0 bases to trimming and J lost 4 bases; unmatched junction nucleotides: 8. Germline V gene data show CDR1 as LGHNT and CDR2 as FRNRAP. The CDR3 reads CASGLVRGSGSYNEQFF. The CDR3 DNA follows: TGTGCTAGTGGTTTGGTACGTGGAAGCGGGAGTTACAATGAGCAGTTCTTC.

The chain uses TRBV19 and TRBJ2-7; 8 bases are a match to TRBD1. CDR3 length: 15 amino acids. J gave up 2 bases and V 3 bases, and 6 bases lay outside the gene matches. CDR1 and CDR2 from the germline V gene are LNHDA and SQIVND (reference sequence). DNA of the CDR3: TGTGCCAGTAGTATTTCAGGGGGCAGTCCCTACGAGCAGTACTTC. Translation gives CASSISGGSPYEQYF.

This chain connects TRBV24-1 to TRBJ1-2; D gene ambiguous. Deletions cut 2 bases from V and 2 bases from J, with 11 bases between. CDR3 size: 15 residues. In germline, CDR1 is KGHDR, CDR2 SFDVKD. The CDR3 DNA is TGTGCCACCAGTGATTCGGCCAAAATCAACTATGGCTACACCTTC. This sequence encodes CATSDSAKINYGYTF.

The gene calls are TRBV2 and TRBJ2-7, with a weak D call TRBD2 (5 bases). The germline CDR1 and CDR2 sequences are SNHLY and FYNNEI. The length of the CDR3 is 16 residues. V was trimmed by 0 bases and J by 4 bases, leaving 16 bases between them. CDR3 nucleotide sequence: TGTGCCAGCAGTGAAGCGGGAGACAAGTTCGGTTACGAGCAGTACTTC. Its translation: CASSEAGDKFGYEQYF.

A word on this clonotype: A read error is possible here, since a much larger clone lies one base away. V gene TRBV10-3 combines with J gene TRBJ2-7; D may be TRBD2 (6 bases). The V gene's germline CDR1 is ENHRY and CDR2 SYGVKD. CDR3 length: 14 residues. The V end lost 2 bases, the J end lost 7 bases, and 15 bases lay between the germline ends. The CDR3 here is CAISEGTTGAEQYF. CDR3 coding DNA: TGTGCCATCAGTGAGGGGACCACGGGAGCGGAGCAGTACTTC.

The chain combines TRBV29-1 with TRBJ2-1, with 7 bases lining up with TRBD2. CDR3 size: 14 residues. In germline, CDR1 is SQVTM, CDR2 ANQGSEA. The CDR3 reads CSARRGSSYNEQFF. The CDR3, as DNA: TGCAGTGCTAGACGCGGGAGCTCCTACAATGAGCAGTTCTTC.

This rearrangement joins TRBV30 to TRBJ2-3, with TRBD2 matching 8 bases. CDR1 is GTSNPN, CDR2 SVGIG, per germline (reference sequence). This CDR3 has 14 amino acids. The V segment lost 4 bases and the J segment 1 base; nucleotides outside the gene matches: 4. The DNA of the CDR3 is TGTGCCTGGACGGTACTAGCGGGCACAGATACGCAGTATTTT. This encodes CAWTVLAGTDTQYF.

This clonotype was recorded a few times. V gene TRBV7-2 combines with J gene TRBJ1-5; D gene uncertain. V lost 4 bases to trimming and J lost 0 bases, with 7 bases between them. CDR3 length: 14 residues. CDR1 and CDR2 (germline): SGHTA, FQGNSA. In DNA form, the CDR3 reads TGTGCCAGCAGCTCCGGGAGTAGCAATCAGCCCCAGCATTTT. This translates into CASSSGSSNQPQHF.